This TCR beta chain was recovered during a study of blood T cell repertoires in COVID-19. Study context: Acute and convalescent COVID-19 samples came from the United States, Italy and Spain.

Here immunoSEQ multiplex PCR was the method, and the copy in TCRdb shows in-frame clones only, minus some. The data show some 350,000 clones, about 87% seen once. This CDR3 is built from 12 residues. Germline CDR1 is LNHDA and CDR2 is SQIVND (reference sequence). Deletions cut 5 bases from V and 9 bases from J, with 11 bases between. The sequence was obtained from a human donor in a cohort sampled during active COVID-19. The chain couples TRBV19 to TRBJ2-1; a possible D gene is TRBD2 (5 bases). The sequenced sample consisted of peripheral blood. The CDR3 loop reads CASSREAGEQFF. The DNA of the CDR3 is TGTGCCAGTAGTCGAGAGGCGGGTGAGCAGTTCTTC.